This T cell receptor (beta chain) was recovered during a study of blood T cell repertoires in COVID-19. Looking at the study overall: Sites in the United States, Italy and Spain provided acute and convalescent COVID-19 samples. The analysed material was cDNA or gDNA that came from T cells, B-cell-depleted T cells, or PBMCs.

This clone was seen a few times. The CDR3 extends over 15 amino acids. Trimming cost V 3 bases and J 9 bases; bases outside gene matches: 9. Germline values: CDR1 LNHDA, CDR2 SQIVND (reference sequence). In the source study's methods: Reference gene primer amplification in the assay estimated nucleated cell counts. Sequenced by immunoSEQ multiplex PCR; TCRdb stores in-frame clones only, minus some. That table furnishes V, J and clone size, whereas the DNA furnished D and trimming. The data contain 15,000 to 20,000 clones, about 80% of them singletons. This receptor was taken from a man older than 75 with acute or convalescent COVID-19. V is TRBV19 and J is TRBJ2-1, with 9 bases matching TRBD2. The sequencing sample was made of peripheral blood. This CDR3 reads CASSMMAGGPSEQFF. DNA for the CDR3: TGTGCCAGTAGTATGATGGCGGGGGGGCCCAGTGAGCAGTTCTTC.